This TCR beta chain originates from a study of cytomegalovirus exposure and HLA in healthy donors. The PCR employed 60 Vbeta primers together with 13 Jbeta primers. Measured with immunoSEQ multiplex PCR; TCRdb has only the in-frame clones, and not every one. Of some 150,000 clones listed, less than 90% are singletons. The CDR3 is made up of 16 amino acids. Germline values: CDR1 MNHNY, CDR2 SVGAGI (reference sequence). V shed 2 bases and J shed 4 bases, with 15 bases lying between them. The origin of this receptor is a man in his forties in good health and CMV-seronegative. V is TRBV6-6 and J is TRBJ1-5; D is perhaps TRBD1 (5 bases). The sample comprised PBMCs. In nucleotides, the CDR3 is TGTGCCAGCAGTTACACCGGGGAGGAGGGGAATCAGCCCCAGCATTTT. This translates into CASSYTGEEGNQPQHF.